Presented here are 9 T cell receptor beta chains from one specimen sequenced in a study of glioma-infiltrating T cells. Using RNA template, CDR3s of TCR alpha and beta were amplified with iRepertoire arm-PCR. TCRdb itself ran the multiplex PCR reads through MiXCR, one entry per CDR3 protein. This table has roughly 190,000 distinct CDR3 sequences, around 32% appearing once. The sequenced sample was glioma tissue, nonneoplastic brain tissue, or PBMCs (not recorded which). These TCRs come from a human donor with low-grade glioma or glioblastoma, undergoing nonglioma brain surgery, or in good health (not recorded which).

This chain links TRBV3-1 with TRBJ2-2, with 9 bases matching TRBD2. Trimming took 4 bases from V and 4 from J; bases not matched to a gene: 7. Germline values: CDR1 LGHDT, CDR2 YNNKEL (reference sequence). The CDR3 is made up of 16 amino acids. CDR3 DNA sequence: TGTGCCAGCAGCCCCAGCGGGAGGCCGGGCACCGGGGAGCTGTTTTTT. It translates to CASSPSGRPGTGELFF.

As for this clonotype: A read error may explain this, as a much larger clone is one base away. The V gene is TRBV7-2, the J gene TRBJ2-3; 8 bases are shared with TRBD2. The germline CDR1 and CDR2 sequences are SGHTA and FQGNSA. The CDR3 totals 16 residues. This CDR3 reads CASSLYPSGRTDTKYF. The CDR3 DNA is TGTGCCAGCAGCTTATACCCTAGCGGGCGCACAGATACGAAGTATTTT.

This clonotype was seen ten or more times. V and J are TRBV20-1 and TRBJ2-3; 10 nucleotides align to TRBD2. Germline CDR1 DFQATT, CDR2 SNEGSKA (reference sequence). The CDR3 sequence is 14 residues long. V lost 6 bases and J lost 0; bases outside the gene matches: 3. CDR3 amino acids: CSARTSGSTDTQYF. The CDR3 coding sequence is TGCAGTGCCCGGACTAGCGGTAGCACAGATACGCAGTATTTT.

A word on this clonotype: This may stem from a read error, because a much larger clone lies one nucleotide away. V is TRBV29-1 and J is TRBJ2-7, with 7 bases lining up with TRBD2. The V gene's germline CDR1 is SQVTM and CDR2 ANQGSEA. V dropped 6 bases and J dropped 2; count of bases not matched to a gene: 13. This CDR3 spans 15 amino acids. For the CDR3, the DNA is TGCAGCGTAAGTAGTCGAACTAGCGTCCCCTACGAGCAGTACTTC. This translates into CSVSSRTSVPYEQYF.

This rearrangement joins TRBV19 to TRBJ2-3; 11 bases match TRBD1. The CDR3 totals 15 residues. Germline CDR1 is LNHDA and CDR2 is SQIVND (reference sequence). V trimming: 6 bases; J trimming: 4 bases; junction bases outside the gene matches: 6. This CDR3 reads CASRLGQGESDTQYF. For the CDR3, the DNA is TGTGCCAGTAGACTGGGACAGGGGGAATCAGATACGCAGTATTTT.

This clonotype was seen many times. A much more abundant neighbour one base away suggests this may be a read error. The DNA of the CDR3 is TGTGCCAGCAGCCCCCGGACAGCGAACACTGAAGCTTTCTTT. It codes for CASSPRTANTEAFF. V usage is TRBV7-9 and J usage is TRBJ1-1; D possibly corresponds to TRBD1 (6 bases). Germline CDR1 reads SEHNR; CDR2 reads FQNEAQ (reference sequence). Trimming removed 5 bases from V and 1 base from J, with 11 bases in between. This CDR3 has 14 amino acids.

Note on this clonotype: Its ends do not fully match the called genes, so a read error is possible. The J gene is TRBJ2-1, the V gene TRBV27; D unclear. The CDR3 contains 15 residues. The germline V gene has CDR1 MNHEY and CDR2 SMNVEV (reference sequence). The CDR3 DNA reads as TGTGCCAGCAGCCAAGTCCAAAACCGGTACAATGCGCAGTTCTTC. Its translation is CASSQVQNRYNAQFF.

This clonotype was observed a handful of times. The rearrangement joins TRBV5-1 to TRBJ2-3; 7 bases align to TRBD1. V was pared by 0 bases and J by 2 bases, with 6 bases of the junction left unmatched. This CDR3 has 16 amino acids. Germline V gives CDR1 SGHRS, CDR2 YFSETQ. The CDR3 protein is CASSLVTGQTTDTQYF. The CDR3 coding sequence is TGCGCCAGCAGCTTGGTGACGGGACAGACCACAGATACGCAGTATTTT. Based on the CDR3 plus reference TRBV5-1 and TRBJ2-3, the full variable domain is KAGVTQTPRYLIKTRGQQVTLSCSPISGHRSVSWYQQTPGQGLQFLFEYFSETQRNKGNFPGRFSGRQFSNSRSEMNVSTLELGDSALYLCASSLVTGQTTDTQYFGPGTRLTVL.

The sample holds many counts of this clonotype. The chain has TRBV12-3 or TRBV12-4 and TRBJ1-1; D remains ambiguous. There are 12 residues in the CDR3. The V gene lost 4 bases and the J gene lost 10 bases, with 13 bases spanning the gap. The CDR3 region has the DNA TGTGCCAGCAGTTCCTCGACTCGGGGAGCTTTCTTT. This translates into CASSSSTRGAFF.